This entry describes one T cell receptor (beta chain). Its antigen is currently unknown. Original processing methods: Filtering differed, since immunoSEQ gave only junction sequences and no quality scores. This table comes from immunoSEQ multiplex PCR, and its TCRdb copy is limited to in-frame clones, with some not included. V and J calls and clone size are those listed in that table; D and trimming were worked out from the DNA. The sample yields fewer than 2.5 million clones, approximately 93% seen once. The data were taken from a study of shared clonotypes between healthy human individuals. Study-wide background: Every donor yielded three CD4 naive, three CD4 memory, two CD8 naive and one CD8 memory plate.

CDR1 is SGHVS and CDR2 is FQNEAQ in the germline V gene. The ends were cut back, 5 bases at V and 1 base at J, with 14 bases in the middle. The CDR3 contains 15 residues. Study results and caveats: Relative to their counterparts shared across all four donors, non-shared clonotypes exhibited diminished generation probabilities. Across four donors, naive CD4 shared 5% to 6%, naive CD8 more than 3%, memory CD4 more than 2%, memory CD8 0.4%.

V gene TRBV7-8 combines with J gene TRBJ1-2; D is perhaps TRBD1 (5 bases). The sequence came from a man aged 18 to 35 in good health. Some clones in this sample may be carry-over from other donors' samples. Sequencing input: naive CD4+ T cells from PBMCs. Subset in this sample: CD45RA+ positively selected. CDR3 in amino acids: CASSRQGNLNYGYTF. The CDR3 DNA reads TGTGCCAGCAGCAGGCAGGGTAACCTTAACTATGGCTACACCTTC.